This T cell receptor (beta chain) was identified in a study of blood T cell repertoires in COVID-19. Clones were sequenced by immunoSEQ multiplex PCR, and TCRdb holds only the in-frame ones, with some missing. Counted here are some 70,000 clones, over 75% occurring once; the ten biggest clones make up less than 3%. V dropped 2 bases and J dropped 4 bases, with 13 bases sitting between them. This CDR3 spans 15 amino acids. Germline assignment: CDR1 MNHNS and CDR2 SASEGT. Sequenced input: peripheral blood. The chain recombines TRBV6-1 with TRBJ2-3; TRBD2 might be the D (6 bases). This clonotype originated in a man older than 75 with acute or convalescent COVID-19. CDR3 nucleotide sequence: TGTGCCAGCAGTGAATACACGGGAGTTTCAGATACGCAGTATTTT. This translates into CASSEYTGVSDTQYF.